Shown below are 25 T cell receptor beta chains from a single sample sequenced in a study of OX40 agonist ivuxolimab in advanced cancers. The method was immunoSEQ multiplex PCR; TCRdb's version includes in-frame clones alone and lacks a portion of them. The sample has tens of thousands of clones; approximately 88% are singletons. This sample comprised CD4+ or CD8+ T cells sorted from blood, obtained in a trial of the OX40 agonist ivuxolimab. These receptors were taken from an adult with an advanced solid tumor such as melanoma, head and neck, liver or kidney cancer.

The chain couples TRBV7-3 to TRBJ2-7, with TRBD1 matching 11 bases. Germline CDR1 SGHTA, CDR2 FQGTGA. The CDR3 consists of 14 residues. V dropped 6 bases and J dropped 6; count of bases not matched to a gene: 7. CDR3 sequence: CASSPTGTGGEQYF. CDR3 bases: TGTGCCAGCAGTCCTACCGGGACAGGGGGCGAGCAGTACTTC.

V usage is TRBV7-9 and J usage is TRBJ1-1; possibly TRBD1 for D (5 bases). Germline V CDR1 and CDR2: SEHNR, FQNEAQ (reference sequence). The CDR3 runs to 12 residues. Between the trimmed V and J ends, which lost 4 bases and 6 bases, there was a span of 9 bases. The CDR3 sequence is CASSSRGPEAFF. The CDR3 DNA reads TGTGCCAGCAGCTCCCGGGGCCCTGAAGCTTTCTTT.

CDR3: CASSDGALTDTQYF. The CDR3 DNA reads as TGCGCCAGCAGCGACGGAGCCCTCACAGATACGCAGTATTTT. The genes are TRBV5-1 and TRBJ2-3; D is unclear. Germline V gives CDR1 SGHRS, CDR2 YFSETQ. Trimming stripped 4 bases from V and 2 bases from J, with 11 bases between. CDR3 size: 14 residues.

The V and J genes are TRBV15 and TRBJ2-1; 10 bases are shared with TRBD1. CDR1 LNHNV and CDR2 YYDKDF come from the germline V gene (reference sequence). This CDR3 contains 16 residues. After removal of 1 base from V and 3 bases from J, the junction contained 3 bases not matched to a gene. Here the CDR3 DNA reads TGTGCCACCAGCAGAGTCGGGACAGGGGTCTACAATGAGCAGTTCTTC. This gives the protein CATSRVGTGVYNEQFF.

The chain joins TRBV14 to TRBJ1-5; 7 bases agree with TRBD1. The germline gives CDR1 SGHDN, CDR2 FVKESK. The CDR3 covers 13 residues. Trimming took 3 bases from V and 7 from J; bases not matched to a gene: 3. CDR3 in DNA: TGTGCCAGCAGCCAGGGACAGCGCCAGCCCCAGCATTTT. Residues: CASSQGQRQPQHF.

This chain connects TRBV19 to TRBJ1-5; a weak D match, TRBD1 (6 bases). The CDR3 runs 15 residues. Trimming took 4 bases from V and 7 from J, leaving 17 bases between them. Germline V gene sequence: CDR1 LNHDA, CDR2 SQIVND (reference sequence). The CDR3 spells CASSRGAREIQPQHF. The CDR3 DNA sequence: TGTGCCAGTAGTAGGGGGGCGCGGGAGATACAGCCCCAGCATTTT.

V usage is TRBV18 and J usage is TRBJ1-5, with D perhaps matching TRBD1 (5 bases). The CDR3 has 16 residues. V lost 3 bases, J lost 2 bases, and 14 bases lay in between. Germline V gives CDR1 KGHSH, CDR2 LQKENI. CDR3 in amino acids: CASSPTFGAGNQPQHF. DNA of the CDR3: TGTGCCAGCTCACCTACATTTGGGGCAGGCAATCAGCCCCAGCATTTT.

The chain joins TRBV2 to TRBJ2-1; 9 nucleotides agree with TRBD2. CDR3 length equals 14 residues. Trimming removed 5 bases from V and 6 bases from J; junction bases left unmatched: 5. Germline CDR1 and CDR2: SNHLY and FYNNEI. As DNA, the CDR3 is TGTGCCAGCAGTACGTGGACTAGCGTCAATGAGCAGTTCTTC. Translation: CASSTWTSVNEQFF.

The V and J genes are TRBV7-3 and TRBJ1-2, with D possibly being TRBD1 (5 bases). The V gene lost 5 bases and the J gene lost 0 bases, with 7 bases spanning the gap. The CDR3 totals 13 residues. CDR1 SGHTA and CDR2 FQGTGA come from the germline V gene. The CDR3 region is CASSPGSNYGYTF. The CDR3 DNA follows: TGTGCCAGCAGCCCAGGGTCTAACTATGGCTACACCTTC.

This chain links TRBV7-7 with TRBJ2-7, with D possibly being TRBD2 (5 bases). The CDR3 extends over 15 amino acids. V lost 3 bases and J 0 bases, leaving 12 bases between the germline ends. Germline CDR1 reads SSHAT; CDR2 reads FNYEAQ (reference sequence). CDR3 DNA sequence: TGTGCCAGCAGCTTTCGGAGGACGGTCTCCTACGAGCAGTACTTC. It encodes CASSFRRTVSYEQYF. Full variable domain (remainder filled in from reference TRBV7-7 and TRBJ2-7): GAGVSQSPRYKVTKRGQDVTLRCDPISSHATLYWYQQALGQGPEFLTYFNYEAQPDKSGLPSDRFSAERPEGSISTLTIQRTEQRDSAMYRCASSFRRTVSYEQYFGPGTRLTVT.

The rearrangement links TRBV7-3 to TRBJ2-7; the match to TRBD2 covers 12 bases. Losses at the gene ends were 3 bases for V and 7 bases for J; bases not matched to a gene: 4. The V gene's germline CDR1 is SGHTA and CDR2 FQGTGA. The CDR3 length is 14 residues. The chain's CDR3 is CASSLPGLAGEQYF. CDR3 nucleotides: TGTGCCAGCAGCTTGCCTGGACTAGCGGGGGAGCAGTACTTC.

V and J are TRBV27 and TRBJ1-2; D is unresolved. This CDR3 is built from 13 residues. Germline CDR1 reads MNHEY; CDR2 reads SMNVEV (reference sequence). V lost 6 bases and J 3 bases, leaving 11 bases between the germline ends. The CDR3 loop reads CASRSGQYYGYTF. CDR3 nucleotides: TGTGCCAGCAGATCCGGGCAGTACTATGGCTACACCTTC.

The rearrangement links TRBV29-1 to TRBJ2-3, with 7 bases identical to TRBD1. Germline V CDR1 and CDR2: SQVTM, ANQGSEA. The CDR3 runs 14 residues. The CDR3 nucleotides read TGCAACGTATATGTCGGACAGGACACAGATACGCAGTATTTT. It specifies CNVYVGQDTDTQYF.

As to this clone: Different DNA sequences within this sample yield the same CDR3. The rearrangement joins TRBV18 to TRBJ2-7; D call uncertain. Trimming cost V 2 bases and J 1 base, with 3 bases left between them. The germline V gene encodes CDR1 KGHSH and CDR2 LQKENI. The CDR3 has 12 amino acids. DNA for the CDR3: TGTGCCAGCTCACCAGAGTCCTACGAGCAGTACTTC. Protein sequence: CASSPESYEQYF.

The V call is TRBV5-1, the J call TRBJ1-1; D is undetermined. Per the germline V gene, CDR1 is SGHRS and CDR2 is YFSETQ. The germline V and J ends were trimmed by 0 bases and 5 bases, with 11 bases remaining between them. This CDR3 has 14 residues. In DNA, the CDR3 is TGCGCCAGCAGCTTGGCAATAGAGAGGACTGAAGCTTTCTTT. Translated, it gives CASSLAIERTEAFF.

The table lists this clone with a few counts. The chain couples TRBV27 to TRBJ2-5; 14 bases match TRBD2. From germline, CDR1 is MNHEY and CDR2 SMNVEV (reference sequence). Losses at the gene ends were 4 bases for V and 5 bases for J; bases not matched to a gene: 9. This CDR3 is 17 amino acids long. CDR3 sequence: CASSSIGGLAGVETQYF. In nucleotides, the CDR3 is TGTGCCAGCAGTTCGATAGGGGGACTAGCGGGAGTCGAGACCCAGTACTTC.

V and J are TRBV5-1 and TRBJ1-6; 7 bases align to TRBD1. The CDR3 extends over 16 amino acids. Germline V gives CDR1 SGHRS, CDR2 YFSETQ. The J segment lost 8 bases and the V segment lost 5 bases, leaving 13 bases of the junction unmatched. The CDR3 loop is CASSLAGGGNDSPLHF. In nucleotides, the CDR3 is TGCGCCAGCAGTCTGGCGGGAGGGGGCAATGATTCACCCCTCCACTTT.

CDR3 sequence: CASRFLGDTEAFF. The CDR3 region has the DNA TGTGCCAGCAGATTTCTGGGTGACACTGAAGCTTTCTTT. The gene calls are TRBV5-5 and TRBJ1-1; D is uncertain. The germline V gene has CDR1 SGHKS and CDR2 YYEKEE (reference sequence). Trimming removed 5 bases at V and 3 bases at J, with 11 bases between. The CDR3 is 13 residues long.

This rearrangement joins TRBV2 to TRBJ2-7, with TRBD1 identical over 8 bases. V was pared by 7 bases and J by 1 base, with 6 bases of the junction left unmatched. The germline CDR1 and CDR2 sequences are SNHLY and FYNNEI. The CDR3 has 14 amino acids. CDR3 sequence reads: CASTGQGSSYEQYF. CDR3 nucleotides: TGTGCCAGCACCGGACAGGGTTCGTCCTACGAGCAGTACTTC.

This CDR3 is CASSDPPDSNPYLTSYEQYF. DNA for the CDR3: TGTGCCAGCAGTGATCCCCCGGACAGTAACCCCTATTTAACCTCCTACGAGCAGTACTTC. The rearrangement uses TRBV2 and TRBJ2-7; a possible D gene is TRBD1 (6 bases). Germline CDR1 SNHLY, CDR2 FYNNEI. The CDR3 covers 20 residues. Trimming pared 3 bases from V and 0 bases from J, leaving 27 bases between.

The chain links TRBV6-6 to TRBJ1-5; perhaps TRBD1 as D (5 bases). Per the germline V gene, CDR1 is MNHNY and CDR2 is SVGAGI (reference sequence). This CDR3 region has 12 residues. The V end was cut by 2 bases, the J end by 9 bases, with 8 bases between. This chain's CDR3 is CASSYGGGPQHF. Written as DNA, the CDR3 is TGTGCCAGCAGTTACGGGGGGGGGCCCCAGCATTTT.

The chain joins TRBV9 to TRBJ2-1; 7 positions match TRBD2. In germline, CDR1 is SGDLS, CDR2 YYNGEE. This CDR3 comprises 16 residues. V was pared by 0 bases and J by 10 bases, with 13 bases of the junction left unmatched. CDR3 bases: TGTGCCAGCAGCGTAGTGCCGGATGCTAGCGGCTTAGAGCAGTTCTTC. Its translation is CASSVVPDASGLEQFF.

The V call is TRBV6-1, the J call TRBJ1-2, with D uncertain. CDR1 and CDR2 (germline): MNHNS, SASEGT. This CDR3 comprises 14 residues. V was trimmed by 0 bases and J by 4 bases, leaving 9 bases between them. Here the CDR3 reads CASSEAGLGYGYTF. The DNA for the CDR3 is TGTGCCAGCAGTGAAGCAGGGCTAGGCTATGGCTACACCTTC.

This chain joins TRBV18 and TRBJ1-1, with no clear D. V dropped 1 base and J dropped 4 bases, with 4 bases sitting between them. Germline V lookup: CDR1 KGHSH, CDR2 LQKENI. This CDR3 has 12 amino acids. The CDR3 DNA reads as TGTGCCAGCTCACCACAGGGCACTGAAGCTTTCTTT. It yields the protein CASSPQGTEAFF.

The genes are TRBV27 and TRBJ2-3; 13 nucleotides align to TRBD2. V trimming: 1 base; J trimming: 3 bases; junction bases outside the gene matches: 7. Looked up from germline, CDR1 is MNHEY and CDR2 is SMNVEV (reference sequence). The CDR3 length is 18 residues. This CDR3 is CASSLWGLAGRGTDTQYF. CDR3 nucleotide sequence: TGTGCCAGCAGTTTATGGGGACTAGCGGGAAGGGGAACAGATACGCAGTATTTT.